The subject of this entry is one T cell receptor (beta chain). This clonotype has at least ten counts. What this receptor recognizes is not known. Base qualities are not recorded, but no much larger clone differs from it by a single base. This entry belongs to a study of spatial heterogeneity in lung cancer (dated by TCRdb to between 2017 and 2020). For context, the study as a whole: More beta-chain than alpha-chain transcripts were consistently detected, likely reflecting higher beta-chain transcript abundance. At surgery, around 200 tumor regions, some 61 matched nontumor lung samples and 56 PBMC samples were TCR-sequenced for both alpha and beta chains. In the raw uncorrected reads, each unique combination of TCR and UMI appeared more than ten times on average. In tumor regions, TCR transcript counts showed a strong correlation with a T cell transcriptional module score derived from matched bulk RNA-seq. The study linked features of the TCR repertoire to counts of nonsynonymous mutations, which were determined by whole-exome sequencing of tumor tissue. In non-small cell lung cancer, the study quantitatively compared TCR alpha and beta repertoires across several tumor regions, matched nontumor lung, and blood. Overall study outcomes, separate from this receptor: Counts of ubiquitous and regional expanded TCRs were found to correlate with counts of ubiquitous and regional nonsynonymous mutations, respectively. The tumor nonsynonymous mutation count correlated with the number of expanded alpha and beta TCRs within the tumor. Additional single-cell paired TCR alpha and beta sequencing was considered necessary to confirm, at a functional level, the hypothesis that regional TCRs recognize regional mutations. Estimated TCR-seq coverage of tumor T cells was only 5.5% to 8% for alpha chains and about 12% for beta chains.

The library was obtained by 5' RACE. Instrument used: NextSeq 500. The TCR library protocol attached a unique molecular identifier to each TCR cDNA molecule to allow correction of PCR and sequencing errors. As for how the authors treated the data: Decombinator tools were used for TCR identification, UMI-based error correction and CDR3 extraction. TCRs above a frequency of 2 per 1,000, corresponding to the top 1% of the tumor frequency distribution, were defined as expanded. Expanded tumor TCRs were classed as regional if statistically deemed absent (corrected P<0.05) from at least one tumor region, otherwise ubiquitous. Renyi diversity was calculated using the R vegan package after each repertoire was subsampled 100 times to 5,000 TCRs. To build CDR3 similarity networks, amino acid triplet string-kernel similarity was used, and CDR3s were connected when their pairwise similarity was above 0.82. In TCRdb, the public reads were trimmed at Q25 with fastp and aligned with MiXCR, with productive beta chains retained. A single entry per CDR3 protein holds the most common genes and DNA from its merged rows. The V and J calls reflect TCRdb's pipeline rather than the authors' work. Present in this sample are roughly 28,000 distinct CDR3 sequences, 7.1% of which were seen just once. Clones ranked in the top ten supply around 25% of the sample.

Sequences SEHNR (CDR1) and FQNEAQ (CDR2) are obtained from the germline V gene (reference sequence). The CDR3 measures 16 amino acids from cysteine to phenylalanine. CDR3 DNA is the only sequence kept; it has 48 bases, read in frame from the first base. V is pruned by 5 bases and J by 4 bases, leaving 8 bases of the junction without a gene match. The sample's time point, from its label and the paper: sample taken at primary tumor resection. Donors were 72 patients with early-stage, untreated non-small cell lung cancer from the lung TRACERx cohort. For TCR sequencing, whole RNA was extracted from tumor and nontumor lung tissue, or from cryopreserved PBMC samples, and no cell sorting was done. A patient was chosen for TCR sequencing only when enough RNA was available from at least two tumor regions. A lung pathologist reviewed the tumor and adjacent nontumor lung specimens before the specimens were selected.

This material consisted of lung tumor tissue, taken at surgery. This chain joins TRBV7-9 to TRBJ2-2; 9 central nucleotides agree with TRBD2. This clonotype originated in a male donor with early-stage non-small cell lung cancer. The CDR3: CASSPPGRGGTGELFF. The DNA is as follows: TGTGCCAGCAGCCCCCCCGGGCGGGGGGGCACCGGGGAGCTGTTTTTT.